This T cell receptor (beta chain) was retrieved from a study of CD4 T cells in relation to SARS-CoV-2 and coronaviruses. Turning to the study itself: A couple of subjects were Hispanic; patients were seven to nine males and a few females. Findings and caveats of the study: Crossreactivity was assessed only for spike protein, not other viral proteins. In roughly 65% of donors, memory CD4+ clonotypes crossrecognized SARS-CoV-2 and at least one common cold coronavirus spike.

Naive and memory CD4+ T cell DNA was deep-sequenced without culture. Generated by immunoSEQ multiplex PCR, the TCRdb table keeps only in-frame clones and is missing some. The data hold 30,000 to 45,000 clones, with more than 75% observed a single time. Worth noting for this clone: Antigen unknown.

V was clipped by 5 bases and J by 9 bases, with 17 bases between them. CDR1 is SEHNR, CDR2 FQNEAQ, per germline (reference sequence). The CDR3 is 15 residues long. The clonotype originates from an adult with COVID-19. Source material: memory CD4+ T cells from PBMCs. This chain uses TRBV7-9 with TRBJ1-6; tentatively, D is TRBD1 (6 bases). CDR3 bases: TGTGCCAGCAGCCCCAACCGGGACAAGGGTTCACCCCTCCACTTT. Its translation: CASSPNRDKGSPLHF.